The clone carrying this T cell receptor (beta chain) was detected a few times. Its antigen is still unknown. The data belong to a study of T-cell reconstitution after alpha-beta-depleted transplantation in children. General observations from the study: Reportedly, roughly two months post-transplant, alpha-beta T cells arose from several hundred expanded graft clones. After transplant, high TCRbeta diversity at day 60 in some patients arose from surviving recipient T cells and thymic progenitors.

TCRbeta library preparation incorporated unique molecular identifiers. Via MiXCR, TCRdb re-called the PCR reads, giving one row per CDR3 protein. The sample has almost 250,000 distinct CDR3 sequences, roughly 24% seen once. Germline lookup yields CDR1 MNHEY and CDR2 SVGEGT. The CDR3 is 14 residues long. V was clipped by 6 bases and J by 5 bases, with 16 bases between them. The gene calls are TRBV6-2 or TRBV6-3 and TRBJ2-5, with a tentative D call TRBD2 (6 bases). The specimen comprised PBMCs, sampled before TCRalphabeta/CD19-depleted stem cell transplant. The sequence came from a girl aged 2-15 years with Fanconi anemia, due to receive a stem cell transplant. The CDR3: CASRRAGSRETQYF. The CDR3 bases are TGTGCCAGCAGACGAGCGGGTTCGAGGGAGACCCAGTACTTC.